This TCR beta chain was recorded in a study of memory CD4+ T cells and cytomegalovirus serostatus. Overall study results and limits: CD4+ memory repertoires contained about 40% of the 164 reported CMV TCRbeta sequences. Median bootstrapped AUC for CMV status was about 0.94 originally, approximately 0.91 US-trained.

TCRdb's copy holds only in-frame clones and misses some; the assay was immunoSEQ multiplex PCR. The sample has approximately 40,000 clones, over 70% seen once. CDR1 and CDR2 (germline): SNHLY, FYNNEI. This CDR3 has 14 amino acids. The V gene lost 9 bases and the J gene lost 1 base, with 12 bases spanning the gap. Single viable CD3+CD4+CD8-CD45RO+ cells were sorted as the memory CD4+ T cells. Positive selection with CD4 microbeads enriched total CD4+ T cells. Comments on this clone: Antigen: not known.

The source material was memory CD4+ T cells from blood. This TCR derives from an adult in good health and CMV-seronegative. This sequence joins TRBV2 and TRBJ2-2; D is uncertain. The CDR3 DNA is TGTGCCAGTAGCCTCGGTAGGAACACCGGGGAGCTGTTTTTT. Its translation: CASSLGRNTGELFF.